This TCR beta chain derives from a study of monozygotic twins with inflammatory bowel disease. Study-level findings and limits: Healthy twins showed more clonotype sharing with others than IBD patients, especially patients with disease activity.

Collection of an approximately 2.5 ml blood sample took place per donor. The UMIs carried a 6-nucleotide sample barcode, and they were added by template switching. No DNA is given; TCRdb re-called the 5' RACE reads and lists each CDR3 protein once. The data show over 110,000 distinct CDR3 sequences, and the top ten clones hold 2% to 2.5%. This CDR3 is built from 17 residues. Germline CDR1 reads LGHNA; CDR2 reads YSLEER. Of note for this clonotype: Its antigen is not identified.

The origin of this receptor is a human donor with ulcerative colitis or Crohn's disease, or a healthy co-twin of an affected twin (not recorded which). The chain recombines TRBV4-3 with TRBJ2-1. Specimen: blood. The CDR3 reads CASSQDRLDGENNEQFF.